This T cell receptor (beta chain) was profiled in a study of CD4+ T cells in melanoma. Study-level points and caveats: Diverse differentiation states were reported for melanoma neoantigen-specific CD4+ T cells. CD8+ T cell, macrophage and B cell function reportedly correlated with neoantigen-specific CD4+ T cells.

A word on this clone: Its antigen remains unknown.

V lost 3 bases and J 5 bases, leaving 13 bases between the germline ends. The CDR3 totals 14 residues. Germline lookup yields CDR1 SEHNR and CDR2 FQNEAQ (reference sequence). TCRdb's table, derived via immunoSEQ multiplex PCR, lists solely in-frame clones and lacks some. The sample yields around 13,000 clones, roughly two thirds seen once. The V call is TRBV7-9, the J call TRBJ2-5; tentative D call: TRBD2 (6 bases). The receptor's source is a human donor with melanoma. Source material: cells from a culture (not recorded whether cultured in vitro). The CDR3 protein is CASSFWGGRETQYF. CDR3 nucleotide sequence: TGTGCCAGCAGCTTTTGGGGAGGTCGTGAGACCCAGTACTTC.